This T cell receptor (beta chain) was identified in a study of kidney transplant recipient with SARS-CoV-2 infection (dated by TCRdb to the early 2020s). Sequencer: Illumina MiSeq. Profiling of the peripheral T cell repertoire targeted human TCRbeta genes. Concerning the study's data processing: Differential clonotype abundance was tested with beta-binomial modelling to account for variability over time. Expanded clonotypes were screened against the ImmuneCODE reference database of SARS-CoV-2-associated TCRs and mapped to viral genome regions. Additional repertoire analyses examined TRBV gene usage, CDR3 length, CDR3 amino acid overlap between time points, distributions of clonotype abundance, and Jaccard similarity. The public reads were reprocessed in TCRdb via fastp at Q25 and MiXCR, keeping in-frame beta chains. Rows are unified per CDR3 protein, each entry keeping the most common DNA and genes. TCRdb, not the original authors, processed these V and J calls. The sample table shows 200,000 to 300,000 distinct CDR3 sequences, and around 26% are seen once. The ten largest make up almost 7.5% of the sample.

The time point label of this sample denotes: pre-pandemic baseline sample and day 111 after first positive SARS-CoV-2 test. A distance of 10 bases separates the germline ends of V and J, which lose 0 bases and 4 bases respectively. There are 13 amino acids in the CDR3, from cysteine to phenylalanine inclusive. Just the 39-base CDR3 DNA is kept, in frame starting at base 1. The germline V gene (reference sequence) sets CDR1 to GTSNPN and CDR2 to SVGIG. This clonotype was detected many times. Its binding antigen is unknown. Per-base quality was not reported, and no clone a single base away is much larger than it.

The sequence was obtained from a male patient between 25 and 39 years old who had COVID-19 and was a kidney transplant recipient. Some T cells may be donor cells from the graft after a transplant. The material sequenced was a blood sample, taken at baseline and on day 111 from a kidney transplant recipient. The sequence is built from TRBV30 and TRBJ2-7; the D gene assignment is ambiguous. The sequence in DNA is TGTGCCTGGAGTGTAGGGTCCGGGTACGAGCAGTACTTC. Translated, this gives CAWSVGSGYEQYF.